The T cell receptor beta chain under discussion was sequenced for a study of cytomegalovirus exposure and HLA in healthy donors. Across the study: The same platform used for the 600 to 750 first-cohort repertoires was also used for the 90 to 150 validation repertoires, as a later analysis reported.

Clones were sequenced by immunoSEQ multiplex PCR, and TCRdb holds only the in-frame ones, with some missing. This table has about 200,000 clones, 84% appearing once. There are 15 residues in the CDR3. V shed 4 bases and J shed 3 bases, with 15 bases lying between them. In germline, CDR1 is SQVTM, CDR2 ANQGSEA. Study-wide findings and caveats: Researchers catalogued roughly 150 TCR beta chains as cytomegalovirus-associated. First-cohort TCR clusters were later found to tend to co-occur in the 130 or so validation repertoires.

The donors formed part of the approximately 120-subject validation cohort, distinct from the 666-subject first cohort. This clone has just one count. Its specificity is unknown. The receptor's source is a woman in her twenties or thirties in good health and CMV-seropositive. The chain has TRBV29-1 and TRBJ1-4; D not certain. The sequenced sample was PBMCs. CDR3 region: CSVGEMQRANEKLFF. The CDR3 DNA is TGCAGCGTTGGGGAGATGCAGAGGGCTAATGAAAAACTGTTTTTT.